This TCR beta chain was recovered during a study of siplizumab effects on memory and regulatory T cells. The study, taken as a whole, reports: Only a minor fraction of alloreactive clones mapped to unstimulated subsets.

Turning to this clone: As yet, its antigen is unknown.

Here immunoSEQ multiplex PCR was the method, and the copy in TCRdb shows in-frame clones only, minus some. The table includes roughly 92,000 clones, 94% detected once. Sequenced input: non-Treg CD4+ T cells sorted from blood. The clonotype comes from a human donor in good health.

The CDR3 nucleotides read TGCGCCAGCAGCCAACCCGCTACAGTGCTCTCTGGAAACACCATATATTTT. Translation: CASSQPATVLSGNTIYF. The chain combines TRBV4-1 with TRBJ1-3; no reliable D call. CDR3 size: 17 residues. Trimming left V 2 bases short and J 0 bases short, with 14 bases between. Germline CDR1 and CDR2: MGHRA and YSYEKL.